This TCR beta chain was captured by sequencing in a study of T cell responses to AZD1222 COVID-19 vaccine. Regarding the study as a whole: Only six or seven AZD1222 recipients were seropositive at baseline. Clonal diversity may have been underestimated, and the donors were mostly white British, with more females than males.

About this clone itself: Its antigen remains unidentified.

Second-dose schedules of about 4 or about 12 weeks were combined. Trimming cost V 4 bases and J 8 bases, with 13 bases left between them. Germline V CDR1 and CDR2: SGHDT, YYEEEE. The CDR3 extends over 13 amino acids. The method was immunoSEQ multiplex PCR; TCRdb's version includes in-frame clones alone and lacks a portion of them. The sample records 120,000 or so clones, 86% being singletons. The starting material was peripheral blood, obtained 28 days after the second AZD1222 dose. This receptor was taken from an adult who received the AZD1222 COVID-19 vaccine. The chain carries TRBV5-6 and TRBJ1-5; D is undetermined. For the CDR3, the DNA is TGTGCCAGCAGCGTGACGGATTATGAGCCCCAGCATTTT. It yields the protein CASSVTDYEPQHF. The full variable domain, completed using reference TRBV5-6 and TRBJ1-5, is DAGVTQSPTHLIKTRGQQVTLRCSPKSGHDTVSWYQQALGQGPQFIFQYYEEEERQRGNFPDRFSGHQFPNYSSELNVNALLLGDSALYLCASSVTDYEPQHFGDGTRLSIL.